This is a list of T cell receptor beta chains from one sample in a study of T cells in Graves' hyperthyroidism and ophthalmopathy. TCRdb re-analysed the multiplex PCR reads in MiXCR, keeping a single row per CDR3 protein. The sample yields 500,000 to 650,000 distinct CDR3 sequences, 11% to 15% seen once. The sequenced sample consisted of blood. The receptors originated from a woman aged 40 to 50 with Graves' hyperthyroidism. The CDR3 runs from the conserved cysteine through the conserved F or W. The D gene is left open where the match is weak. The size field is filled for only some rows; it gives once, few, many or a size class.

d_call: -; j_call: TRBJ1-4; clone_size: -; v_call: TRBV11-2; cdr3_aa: CASSSIIGEKLFF; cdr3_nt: TGTGCCAGCAGCTCAATCATAGGGGAAAAACTGTTTTTT
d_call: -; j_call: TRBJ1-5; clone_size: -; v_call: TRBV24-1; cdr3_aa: CATSDDQDQPQHF; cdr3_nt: TGTGCCACCAGTGACGATCAGGATCAGCCCCAGCATTTT
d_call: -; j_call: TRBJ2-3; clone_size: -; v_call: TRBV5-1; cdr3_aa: CASSLVGVGDGRDCTDTQYF; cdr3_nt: TGCGCCAGCAGCTTGGTGGGTGTTGGCGATGGGCGGGACTGCACAGATACGCAGTATTTT
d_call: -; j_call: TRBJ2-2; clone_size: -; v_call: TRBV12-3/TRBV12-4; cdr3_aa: CASSLEGGGALFF; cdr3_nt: TGTGCCAGCAGTTTGGAGGGGGGGGGCGCGCTGTTTTTT
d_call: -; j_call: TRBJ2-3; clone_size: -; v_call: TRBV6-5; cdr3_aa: CASSYSTLVTDTQYF; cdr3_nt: TGTGCCAGCAGTTACTCCACGCTGGTCACAGATACGCAGTATTTT
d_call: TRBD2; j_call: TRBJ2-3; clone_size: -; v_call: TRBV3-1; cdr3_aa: CASSHFSAGEWASTDTQYF; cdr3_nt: TGTGCCAGCAGCCACTTCTCGGCGGGAGAGTGGGCTAGCACAGATACGCAGTATTTT
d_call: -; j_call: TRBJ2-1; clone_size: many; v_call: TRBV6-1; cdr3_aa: CASSEGGWGEQFF; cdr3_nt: TGTGCCAGCAGTGAAGGGGGTTGGGGGGAGCAGTTCTTC
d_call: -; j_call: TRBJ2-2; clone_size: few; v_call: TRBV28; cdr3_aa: CASSSADGPHWELFF; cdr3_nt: TGTGCCAGCAGTTCCGCTGACGGCCCCCACTGGGAGCTGTTTTTT
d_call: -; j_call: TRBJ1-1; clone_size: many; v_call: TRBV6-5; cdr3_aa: CASSYNRGVKGTEAFF; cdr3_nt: TGTGCCAGCAGTTACAATCGCGGGGTGAAGGGGACTGAAGCTTTCTTT
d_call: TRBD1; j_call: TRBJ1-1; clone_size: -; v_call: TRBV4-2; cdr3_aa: CASRGFPGQGMNTEAFF; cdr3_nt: TGTGCCAGCAGAGGGTTCCCGGGACAGGGTATGAACACTGAAGCTTTCTTT
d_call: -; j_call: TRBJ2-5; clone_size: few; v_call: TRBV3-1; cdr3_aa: CASSRLPEGRETQYF; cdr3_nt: TGTGCCAGCAGCCGACTACCGGAGGGCCGAGAGACCCAGTACTTC
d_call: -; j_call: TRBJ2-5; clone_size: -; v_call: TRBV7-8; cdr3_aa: CASSPRPGKETQYF; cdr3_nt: TGTGCCAGCAGTCCCCGTCCCGGGAAAGAGACCCAGTACTTC
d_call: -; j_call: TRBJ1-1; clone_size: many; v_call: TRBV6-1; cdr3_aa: CASRLSDGTAGMGAFF; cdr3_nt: TGTGCCAGCAGACTGAGCGACGGGACCGCTGGGATGGGAGCTTTCTTT
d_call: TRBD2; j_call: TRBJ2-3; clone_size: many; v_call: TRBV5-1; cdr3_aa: CASTPIMTGGTQYF; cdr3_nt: TGCGCCAGCACTCCGATCATGACGGGAGGAACGCAGTATTTT
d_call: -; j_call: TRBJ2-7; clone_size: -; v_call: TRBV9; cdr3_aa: CASSVDGGSDEQYF; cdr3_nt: TGTGCCAGCAGCGTAGACGGTGGCAGCGACGAGCAGTACTTC
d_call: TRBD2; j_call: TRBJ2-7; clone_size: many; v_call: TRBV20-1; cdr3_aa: CSAPSGTYEQYF; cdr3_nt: TGCAGTGCGCCTAGCGGTACCTACGAGCAGTACTTC
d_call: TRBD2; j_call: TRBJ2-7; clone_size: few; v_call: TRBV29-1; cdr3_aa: CSVVWTSGSSSYEQYF; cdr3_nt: TGCAGCGTTGTTTGGACTAGCGGGAGTAGCTCCTACGAGCAGTACTTC
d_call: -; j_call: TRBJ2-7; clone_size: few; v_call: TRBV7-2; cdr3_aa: CASSLASIDEQYF; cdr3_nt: TGTGCCAGCAGCTTAGCTTCTATCGACGAGCAGTACTTC
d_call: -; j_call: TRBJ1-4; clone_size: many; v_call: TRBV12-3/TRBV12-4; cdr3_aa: CASAGANEKLFF; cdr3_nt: TGTGCCAGTGCGGGAGCTAATGAAAAACTGTTTTTT
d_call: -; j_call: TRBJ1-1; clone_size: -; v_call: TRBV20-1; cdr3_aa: CSARDQGQKTEAFF; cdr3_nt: TGCAGTGCTAGAGATCAGGGGCAAAAAACTGAAGCTTTCTTT
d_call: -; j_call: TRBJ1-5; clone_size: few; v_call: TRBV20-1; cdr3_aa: CSAVDSPNQPQHF; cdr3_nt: TGCAGTGCTGTGGACAGCCCCAATCAGCCCCAGCATTTT
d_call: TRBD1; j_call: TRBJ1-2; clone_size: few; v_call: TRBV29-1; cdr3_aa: CSVLGQGYGYTF; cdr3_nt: TGCAGCGTGCTGGGACAGGGTTATGGCTACACCTTC
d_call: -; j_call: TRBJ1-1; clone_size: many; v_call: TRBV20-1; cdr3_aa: CSAEPGGYTEAFF; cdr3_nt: TGCAGTGCTGAACCTGGGGGTTACACTGAAGCTTTCTTT
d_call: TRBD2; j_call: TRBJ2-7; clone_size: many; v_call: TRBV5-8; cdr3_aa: CASSLAGLGLDEQYF; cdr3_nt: TGTGCCAGCAGCTTGGCTGGACTAGGGCTTGACGAGCAGTACTTC
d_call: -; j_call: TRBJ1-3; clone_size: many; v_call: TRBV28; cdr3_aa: CASSSQLDTDLGTGGNTIYF; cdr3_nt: TGTGCCAGCAGTTCCCAACTGGATACGGACTTAGGGACGGGTGGAAACACCATATATTTT